This TCR beta chain stems from a study of vaccination effects on CD4 cells after COVID-19. Across the study: Participants received two doses of either the BNT162b2 or mRNA-1273 vaccine.

With the ViraFEST assay, the study expanded antigen-specific CD4+ T cells using viral peptide pools, then sequenced them. Researchers isolated CD4+ T cells once approximately ten days of culture had elapsed. Infection dated between March and December 2020, before the Alpha, Beta and Delta variants reached the United States. V lost 3 bases and J lost 4, with 8 bases in between. The CDR3 is 12 residues long. Germline CDR1 reads SGHNT; CDR2 reads YYREEE (reference sequence). This clone has just a few counts. Antigen specificity is unknown. TCRdb's copy holds only in-frame clones and misses some; the assay was immunoSEQ multiplex PCR. The sample contains 20,000 to 30,000 clones, approximately 69% of which appear only once.

Sequenced here: CD4+ T cells from PBMCs cultured with SARS-CoV-2 spike peptides, sampled before COVID-19 vaccination. The receptor was derived from a human donor who had a prior SARS-CoV-2 infection. The chain recombines TRBV5-4 with TRBJ2-7; unclear D gene. CDR3 bases: TGTGCCAGCAGCTGGTTGGGGTACGAGCAGTACTTC. It encodes CASSWLGYEQYF.